This T cell receptor beta chain was documented in a study of CD8 T cells in ankylosing spondylitis. Study-level results: Researchers report that disease-linked clones proved CD8+ and relatively rare in peripheral blood. Seemingly distinctive of ankylosing spondylitis blood was a TCR beta motif formed by eight highly homologous variants. The authors reported significant enrichment of disease-linked clones in matched ankylosing spondylitis synovial fluid. Certain motif variants had earlier been reported in reactive arthritis synovial fluid and blood.

This clonotype has ten or more counts. What it binds is not known. MiXCR, run by TCRdb on the 5' RACE reads, gives a single entry per CDR3 protein. The table shows some 220,000 distinct CDR3 sequences, with around 7.9% occurring only once. The receptor's source is a male donor with ankylosing spondylitis. The material sequenced was blood, either unsorted or a sorted T cell fraction (not recorded which).

The CDR3 coding sequence is TGTGCCAGCAGTTTCGGGACAAAGAATGAAAAACTGTTTTTT. Protein product: CASSFGTKNEKLFF. V usage is TRBV27 and J usage is TRBJ1-4, with a weak D call TRBD1 (6 bases). Germline V lookup: CDR1 MNHEY, CDR2 SMNVEV (reference sequence). V gave up 3 bases and J gave up 5 bases, with 10 bases separating them. The CDR3 is 14 residues long.